This TCR beta chain was sequenced during a study of PD-L1 blockade in urothelial cancer. Study-level background: Prior exposure to chemotherapy in patients amounted to 0 to 3 regimens received. Blood drawn 3 weeks (second dose) and 6 weeks after treatment start was analyzed.

Added to each PCR by spiking were synthetic TCR analog templates. Measured with immunoSEQ multiplex PCR; TCRdb has only the in-frame clones, and not every one. The sample holds tens of thousands of clones, roughly 90% seen once. Time point here: pretreatment peripheral blood. Pretreatment and on-treatment samples were taken, numbering 1 to 8 per patient. This CDR3 spans 15 amino acids. Germline V gene sequence: CDR1 MDHEN, CDR2 SYDVKM. Trimming at V came to 3 bases and at J to 5 bases, leaving 3 bases not matched to a gene. The starting material was PBMCs, obtained around atezolizumab (anti-PD-L1) treatment. This chain uses TRBV28 with TRBJ2-5; 13 positions match TRBD2. This receptor was identified in a man between 65 and 85 years old with urothelial cancer. CDR3 in amino acids: CASSLTSGRRETQYF. The CDR3 bases are TGTGCCAGCAGTTTGACTAGCGGGAGGCGGGAGACCCAGTACTTC.